One sample yielded the 2 T cell receptor beta chains listed below, sequenced in a study of T cell repertoires in cytomegalovirus infection. TCRdb independently ran MiXCR on the reads; one entry per CDR3 protein. Found here are around 630,000 distinct CDR3 sequences, 24% of them singletons; the top ten hold around 8%. Sequencing input: CD8+ T cells from PBMCs. The receptors shown here come from a human donor in good health (CMV status not recorded). Some clones in this sample may be carry-over from other donors' samples.

This rearrangement joins TRBV4-3 to TRBJ2-1; 12 positions match TRBD2. The CDR3 runs to 17 residues. CDR1 is LGHNA, CDR2 YSLEER, per germline. Trimming cost V 5 bases and J 2 bases; bases outside gene matches: 7. The CDR3, as DNA: TGCGCCAGCAGCTATTCCGCTAGCGGGGGGGCCTACAATGAGCAGTTCTTC. It is translated as CASSYSASGGAYNEQFF.

The J gene is TRBJ2-5, the V gene TRBV12-3 or TRBV12-4, with TRBD2 as a possible D gene (5 bases). Trimming stripped 6 bases from V and 7 bases from J, with 21 bases between. The CDR3 sequence is 15 residues long. In DNA form, the CDR3 reads TGTGCCAGCAGCCCGCCAGGTCTCGGGGAAGGGACCCAGTACTTC. This sequence encodes CASSPPGLGEGTQYF.